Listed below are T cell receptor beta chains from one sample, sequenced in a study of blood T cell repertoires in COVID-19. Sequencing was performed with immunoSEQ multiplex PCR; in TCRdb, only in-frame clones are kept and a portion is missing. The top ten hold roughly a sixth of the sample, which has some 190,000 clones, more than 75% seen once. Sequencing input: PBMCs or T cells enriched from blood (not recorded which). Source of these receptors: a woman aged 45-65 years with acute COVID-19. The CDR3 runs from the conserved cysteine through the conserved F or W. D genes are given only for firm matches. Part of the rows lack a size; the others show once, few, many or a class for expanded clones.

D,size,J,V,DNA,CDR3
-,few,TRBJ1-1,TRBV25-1,TGTGCCAGCAGTCAGGGACTGCTAGTCGCTTTCTTT,CASSQGLLVAFF
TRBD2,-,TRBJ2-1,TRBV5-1,TGCGCCAGCAGCTTGGAAGCGGGGGAACACAATGAGCAGTTCTTC,CASSLEAGEHNEQFF
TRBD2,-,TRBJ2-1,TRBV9,TGTGCCAGCAGCGCTAGCGGGGGGGCCCATGAGCAGTTCTTC,CASSASGGAHEQFF
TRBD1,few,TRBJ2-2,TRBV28,TGTGCCAGCAGTCCCTTACAGGGGAGCACCGGGGAGCTGTTTTTT,CASSPLQGSTGELFF
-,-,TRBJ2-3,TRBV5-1,TGCGCCAGCAGCTTGGGTCAGGGGCCCCGCACAGATACGCAGTATTTT,CASSLGQGPRTDTQYF
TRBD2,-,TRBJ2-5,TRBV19,TGTGCCAGTAGTATCTATGGACTAGCGGGGGGCAAGGCGTCAGAGACCCAGTACTTC,CASSIYGLAGGKASETQYF
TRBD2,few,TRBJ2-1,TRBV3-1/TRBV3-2,TGTGCCAGCAGCCAAGGCCAGCGGGGTTACAATGAGCAGTTCTTC,CASSQGQRGYNEQFF
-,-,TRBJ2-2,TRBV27,TGTGCCAGCACCCGGACTCTCGGGAACACCGGGGAGCTGTTTTTT,CASTRTLGNTGELFF
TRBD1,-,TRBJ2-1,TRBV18,TGTGCCAGCTTGGGGGGACAGGGCTACAATGAGCAGTTCTTC,CASLGGQGYNEQFF
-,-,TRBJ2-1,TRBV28,TGTGCCAGCAACTCGGGTAGCTACAATGAGCAGTTCTTC,CASNSGSYNEQFF
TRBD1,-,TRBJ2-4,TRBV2,TGTGCCAGCAGCCCACAGACAGGGGGGTTAGCCAAAAACATTCAGTACTTC,CASSPQTGGLAKNIQYF
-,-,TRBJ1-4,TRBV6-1,TGTGCCAGCAGTGAAGCACAGTCTTCTTTTAATGAAAAACTGTTTTTT,CASSEAQSSFNEKLFF
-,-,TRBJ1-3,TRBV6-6,TGTGCCAGCAGTTGGCAGGGCGTAGGAGGAAACACCATATATTTT,CASSWQGVGGNTIYF
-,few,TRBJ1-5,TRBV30,TGTGCCTGGAGTAGGCAGGCGGGTCAGCCCCAGCATTTT,CAWSRQAGQPQHF
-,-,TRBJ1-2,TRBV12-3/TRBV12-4,TGTGCCAGCAGTTTAGGGCAGATCTATGGCTACACCTTC,CASSLGQIYGYTF
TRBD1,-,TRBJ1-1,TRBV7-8,TGTGCCAGCACCCTAAAGGCCCGAGGACAGGGGTGGACTGAAGCTTTCTTT,CASTLKARGQGWTEAFF
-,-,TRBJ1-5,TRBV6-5,TGTGCCAGCAGTTATCGACAGGATAGCAATCAGCCCCAGCATTTT,CASSYRQDSNQPQHF
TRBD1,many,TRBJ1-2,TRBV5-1,TGCGCCAGCAGCTTAGGGACAGGGGAGGGCTACACCTTC,CASSLGTGEGYTF
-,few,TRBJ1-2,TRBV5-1,TGCGCCAGCAGGGAGGGTGCCTCTAACTATGGCTACACCTTC,CASREGASNYGYTF
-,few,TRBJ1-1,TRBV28,TGTGCCAGCAGTCCCATGCAGGGTTTAAGCACTGAAGCTTTCTTT,CASSPMQGLSTEAFF
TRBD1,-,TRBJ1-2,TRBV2,TGTGCCAGCAATTTAGAACAGGGGGAAGTTGGCTACACCTTC,CASNLEQGEVGYTF
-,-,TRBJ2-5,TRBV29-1,TGCAGCGTTGGACGCCCAGGAGGCGCGACCCAGTACTTC,CSVGRPGGATQYF
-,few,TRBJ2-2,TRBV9,TGTGCCAGCAGCGTAGGTAGGGGCCCCGGGCCCGGGGAGCTGTTTTTT,CASSVGRGPGPGELFF
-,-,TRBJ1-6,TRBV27,TGTGCCAGCAGTTTAACCTGGCAGGGGCATTCACCCCTCCACTTT,CASSLTWQGHSPLHF
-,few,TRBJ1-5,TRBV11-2,TGTGCCAGCAGCTTAGCACAGGGCAATCAGCCCCAGCATTTT,CASSLAQGNQPQHF
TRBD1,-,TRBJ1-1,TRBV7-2,TGTGCCAGCAGCTCTCAGGGGGCGACCGGTGAAGCTTTCTTT,CASSSQGATGEAFF
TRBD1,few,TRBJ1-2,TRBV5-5,TGTGCCAGCAGCTTGGGCCCGGGACAGGGGAACTATGGCTACACCTTC,CASSLGPGQGNYGYTF
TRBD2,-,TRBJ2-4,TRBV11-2,TGTGCCAGCAGCGCAGGGACTAGCGGGGGGGCCGGAAACATTCAGTACTTC,CASSAGTSGGAGNIQYF
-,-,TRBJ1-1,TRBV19,TGTGCCAGTAGTATTGGGAGGTTGGGGAACACTGAAGCTTTCTTT,CASSIGRLGNTEAFF
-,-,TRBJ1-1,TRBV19,TGTGCCAGTAGTATAGCCCCAGGGTTCGGGAACACTGAAGCTTTCTTT,CASSIAPGFGNTEAFF
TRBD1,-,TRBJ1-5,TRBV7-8,TGTGCCAGCAGGACCGGGACAGGGCGAAATCAGCCCCAGCATTTT,CASRTGTGRNQPQHF
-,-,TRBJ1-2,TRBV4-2,TGTGCCAGCAGCCAACAGGGAAGGGTAGGTCACTATGGCTACACCTTC,CASSQQGRVGHYGYTF
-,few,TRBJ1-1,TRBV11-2,TGTGCCAGCAGCTTTATGGGGGCTGCTTTCTTT,CASSFMGAAFF
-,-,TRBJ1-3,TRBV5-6,TGTGCCAGCAGCTTGGAACAGCCTGGAAACACCATATATTTT,CASSLEQPGNTIYF
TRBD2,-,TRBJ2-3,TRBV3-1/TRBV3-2,TGTGCCAGCAGCCCCCTAGGTAGCGGGGGGCAAGATACGCAGTATTTT,CASSPLGSGGQDTQYF
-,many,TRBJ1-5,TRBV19,TGTGCCAGTAGTATTACCGGTCAGCCCCAGCATTTT,CASSITGQPQHF
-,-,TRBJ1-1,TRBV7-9,TGTGCCAGCGGGGAGGCAGGAGGGCTCGAAGCTTTCTTT,CASGEAGGLEAFF
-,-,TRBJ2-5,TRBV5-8,TGTGCCAGCAGCTTTGGCAAGGGGGGGATTATTGAGACCCAGTACTTC,CASSFGKGGIIETQYF
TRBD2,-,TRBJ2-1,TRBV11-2,TGTGCCAGCGGCCGCGGGGGGGGCCGGTATGAGCAGTTCTTC,CASGRGGGRYEQFF
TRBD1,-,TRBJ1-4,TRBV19,TGTGCCAGCCTTGGGGGACAGGGTGGTGAAAAACTGTTTTTT,CASLGGQGGEKLFF
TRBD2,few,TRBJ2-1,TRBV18,TGTGCCAGCTCACCGGGGGGGTACAATGAGCAGTTCTTC,CASSPGGYNEQFF
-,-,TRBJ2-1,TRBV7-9,TGTGCCAGCAGCTTACCGACCAGGGGGAGGCCCCTGAGAGTCAATGAGCAGTTCTTC,CASSLPTRGRPLRVNEQFF
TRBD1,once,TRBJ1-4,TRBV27,TGTGCCAGCAGACCCGGGACAGGGAATGAAAAACTGTTTTTT,CASRPGTGNEKLFF
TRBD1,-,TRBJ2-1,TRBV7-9,TGTGCCAGCAGCATACTCCGGGACAGGGGGATACACAATGAGCAGTTCTTC,CASSILRDRGIHNEQFF
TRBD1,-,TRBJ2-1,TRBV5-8,TGTGCCAGCAGCTTGCAGGGGGCCTCCTACAATGAGCAGTTCTTC,CASSLQGASYNEQFF
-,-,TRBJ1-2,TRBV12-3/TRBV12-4,TGTGCCAGCAGTTCGAGCAGGGTGGGAGGCTACACCTTC,CASSSSRVGGYTF
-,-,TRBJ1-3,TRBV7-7,TGTGCTAGCAGCTTGGGGCCGGGAAACACCATATATTTT,CASSLGPGNTIYF
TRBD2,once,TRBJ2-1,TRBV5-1,TGCGCCAGCAGCTCTGGTAGCGGGGGGGCTTATGAGCAGTTCTTC,CASSSGSGGAYEQFF
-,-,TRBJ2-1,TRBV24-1,TGTGCCACCAGTGACTCGGGTCGGGACACAGACAATGAGCAGTTCTTC,CATSDSGRDTDNEQFF
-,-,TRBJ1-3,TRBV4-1,TGCGCCAGCAGCCAATTATTCGGGGGGTTCAGCTCTGGAAACACCATATATTTT,CASSQLFGGFSSGNTIYF
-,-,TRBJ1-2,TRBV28,TGTGCCAGCAGCAATCGGGACATCTCAGCTAGGTATGGCTACACCTTC,CASSNRDISARYGYTF
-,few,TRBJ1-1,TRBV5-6,TGTGCCAGCAGCTTGAGGGGCACTGAAGCTTTCTTT,CASSLRGTEAFF
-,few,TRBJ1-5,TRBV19,TGTGCCAGTAGTACGCTTAGTCAGCCCCAGCATTTT,CASSTLSQPQHF
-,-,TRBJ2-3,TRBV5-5,TGTGCCAGCAGCTTGTTATCCAGGGGCTCCACAGATACGCAGTATTTT,CASSLLSRGSTDTQYF
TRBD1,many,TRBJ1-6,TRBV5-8,TGTGCCAGCAGCAGAGGGACAGGGGCAAATTCACCCCTCCACTTT,CASSRGTGANSPLHF
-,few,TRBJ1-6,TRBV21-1,TGTGCCAGCAGCAAAGAGAGCCAGGGAAGTTCACCCCTCCACTTT,CASSKESQGSSPLHF
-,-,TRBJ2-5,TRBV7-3,TGTGCCAGCAGCCCTATAGGGGGGGGCCTCCAAGAGACCCAGTACTTC,CASSPIGGGLQETQYF